These 6 T cell receptor beta chains originate from one sample sequenced in a study of early stage breast cancer tumors. Measured with immunoSEQ multiplex PCR; TCRdb has only the in-frame clones, and not every one. The table lists over 40,000 clones, roughly 73% of them singletons, with 3.4% in the top ten. Source material: blood. The origin of the receptors is a person in their 40s with breast cancer.

The chain is built from TRBV2 and TRBJ1-2, with 7 positions matching TRBD1. V dropped 7 bases and J dropped 5; count of bases not matched to a gene: 16. There are 16 residues in the CDR3. Germline loops: CDR1 SNHLY, CDR2 FYNNEI. DNA of the CDR3: TGTGCCAGCAAGGGGGCCAGATCTCTTGTCCCATATGGCTACACCTTC. Amino acids: CASKGARSLVPYGYTF.

This clone was observed once. This chain links TRBV6-5 with TRBJ2-3, with D unresolved. This CDR3 region has 13 residues. Trimming left V 3 bases short and J 2 bases short, with 6 bases between. Germline lookup yields CDR1 MNHEY and CDR2 SVGAGI. CDR3 protein: CASSYSSTDTQYF. For the CDR3, the DNA is TGTGCCAGCAGTTATTCCTCCACAGATACGCAGTATTTT.

The V gene is TRBV19, the J gene TRBJ2-1, with TRBD2 identical over 13 bases. From germline, CDR1 is LNHDA and CDR2 SQIVND (reference sequence). With V trimmed by 9 bases and J by 0 bases, 11 bases remained unmatched. The CDR3 loop spans 18 amino acids. CDR3: CASRLAGGHLSSYNEQFF. The DNA for the CDR3 is TGTGCCAGCCGACTAGCGGGAGGCCACCTGAGCTCCTACAATGAGCAGTTCTTC.

V and J are TRBV30 and TRBJ1-4; 8 bases are shared with TRBD1. CDR1 is GTSNPN, CDR2 SVGIG, per germline (reference sequence). Unmatched junction bases numbered 7, after V lost 6 bases and J lost 7 bases. The CDR3 covers 13 residues. The CDR3 DNA is TGTGCCTGTCAGGGGGCAGGGACTGAAAAACTGTTTTTT. As protein: CACQGAGTEKLFF.

This clone was detected once. This chain links TRBV19 with TRBJ2-3; D not certain. Trimming removed 5 bases at V and 4 bases at J, with 13 bases between. The CDR3 covers 14 residues. CDR1 LNHDA and CDR2 SQIVND come from the germline V gene (reference sequence). The CDR3 region is CASSQTNTADTQYF. The CDR3 DNA sequence: TGTGCCAGTAGTCAGACCAACACGGCAGATACGCAGTATTTT. Filled out from reference TRBV19 and TRBJ2-3, the complete variable domain reads DGGITQSPKYLFRKEGQNVTLSCEQNLNHDAMYWYRQDPGQGLRLIYYSQIVNDFQKGDIAEGYSVSREKKESFPLTVTSAQKNPTAFYLCASSQTNTADTQYFGPGTRLTVL.

This chain connects TRBV10-1 to TRBJ1-1; 7 bases are shared with TRBD1. The V and J ends lost 0 bases and 8 bases, in that order; junction bases with no gene match: 0. Germline V lookup: CDR1 WNHNN, CDR2 SYGVQD (reference sequence). This CDR3 region has 12 residues. The CDR3 protein is CASSESGQEAFF. The CDR3 DNA is TGCGCCAGCAGTGAGTCGGGACAGGAAGCTTTCTTT.